The sequence of this T cell receptor beta chain was determined in a study of blood T cell repertoires in COVID-19. Study summary: COVID-19 samples, acute and convalescent, were from the United States, Italy and Spain.

Followed longitudinally, the Seattle patients had been enrolled during active infection. Germline CDR1 and CDR2: SGHRS and YFSETQ. The CDR3 runs 16 residues. Trimming cost V 7 bases and J 5 bases; bases outside gene matches: 12. Per the original data handling: Estimation of nucleated cell counts was performed using reference gene primer amplification. Some clones are missing from TCRdb's copy, which holds only in-frame ones; the method was immunoSEQ multiplex PCR. The DNA was the basis for D and trimming; V, J and clone size are from that table. Among approximately 270,000 clones listed, around 85% were seen once. This clone has just a few counts.

The V call is TRBV5-1, the J call TRBJ2-7; 13 nucleotides match TRBD2. The clonotype comes from a human donor with COVID-19, enrolled during active disease. The donor label of this sample is uncertain. Specimen: peripheral blood. CDR3 in amino acids: CASLGVGLAGLDEQYF. DNA for the CDR3: TGCGCCAGCCTCGGGGTGGGACTAGCGGGATTGGACGAGCAGTACTTC.